These T cell receptor beta chains were read from a single sample in a study of blood T cell repertoires in COVID-19. Assay used: immunoSEQ multiplex PCR; TCRdb lists only in-frame clones, some missing. The table has about 300,000 clones, approximately 88% seen once. Material: peripheral blood. The receptor source for this set is a woman aged 25 to 39 who had recovered from COVID-19. Each CDR3 is given without its conserved first and last residue. Each record gives: V gene, CDR3 length, J gene, CDR3 protein.

>TRBV14|13|TRBJ2-5
ASSQERSVQETQY
>TRBV19|12|TRBJ2-5
ASRQQGDKETQY
>TRBV9|13|TRBJ2-4
ASSVGSRAKNIQY
>TRBV20-1|12|TRBJ2-5
SASPGLAMETQY
>TRBV28|11|TRBJ2-2
ASSLQQFGELF
>TRBV11-3|14|TRBJ2-1
ASSPTSGGPQGEQF
>TRBV6-4|13|TRBJ2-1
ASSETSGEPIEQF
>TRBV19|12|TRBJ1-3
ASRAGASGNTIY
>TRBV5-1|13|TRBJ1-1
ASSLTGTVNTEAF
>TRBV7-3|14|TRBJ2-6
ASSPGRGEGANVLT
>TRBV4-3|13|TRBJ2-3
ASSPGQGATDTQY
>TRBV7-2|12|TRBJ2-2
ASSPGGASGELF